The 3 T cell receptor beta chains below were found in one sample sequenced in a study of blood T cell repertoires in COVID-19. This table comes from immunoSEQ multiplex PCR, and its TCRdb copy is limited to in-frame clones, with some not included. The sample carries about 240,000 clones, 70% to 90% recorded once. The sequenced sample consisted of peripheral blood. These receptors all stem from a man aged 45-65 years with acute or convalescent COVID-19.

The chain employs TRBV6-5 and TRBJ1-1, with a tentative D call TRBD1 (6 bases). The V end lost 2 bases, the J end lost 1 base, and 8 bases lay between the germline ends. The CDR3 covers 14 residues. Per germline, CDR1 MNHEY and CDR2 SVGAGI. The CDR3: CASSYDRWNTEAFF. As DNA, the CDR3 is TGTGCCAGCAGTTACGACAGGTGGAACACTGAAGCTTTCTTT.

The gene calls are TRBV5-1 and TRBJ2-7; 10 bases are a match to TRBD2. Germline lookup yields CDR1 SGHRS and CDR2 YFSETQ. The CDR3 runs 19 residues. J gave up 5 bases and V 0 bases, and 17 bases lay outside the gene matches. The CDR3 coding sequence is TGCGCCAGCAGCTTGGGGTTCCTAGCGGGAGTCCTTTCTTACCACGAGCAGTACTTC. Translation gives CASSLGFLAGVLSYHEQYF.

The V and J genes are TRBV10-3 and TRBJ1-1, with a tentative D call TRBD1 (6 bases). The CDR3 spans 14 residues. Trimming pared 2 bases from V and 2 bases from J, leaving 9 bases between. The germline CDR1 and CDR2 sequences are ENHRY and SYGVKD. CDR3 sequence (DNA): TGTGCCATCAGTGAGACAGGGAAAAACACTGAAGCTTTCTTT. Translated: CAISETGKNTEAFF.